A selection of T cell receptor beta chains follows, all from one sample in a study of T cells in Graves' hyperthyroidism and ophthalmopathy. Using its own MiXCR run on the multiplex PCR reads, TCRdb lists one record per CDR3 protein. Here the sample spans 300,000 to 450,000 distinct CDR3 sequences, 14% being singletons. Sequencing was carried out using blood. These receptors were obtained from a woman aged 55 to 70 with Graves' hyperthyroidism. Both conserved end residues are part of each CDR3. Fields, in order: D gene, clone size, V gene, J gene, CDR3 DNA, CDR3 protein. D genes are given only for firm matches. Some rows mark clone size as missing; the rest say once, few, many or name a class of expanded clone.

D gene: -
clone size: few
V gene: TRBV20-1
J gene: TRBJ1-4
CDR3 DNA: TGCAGTGCTAGAGATTCAGGGGCCGGGGATGAAAAACTGTTTTTT
CDR3 protein: CSARDSGAGDEKLFF

D gene: -
clone size: -
V gene: TRBV20-1
J gene: TRBJ2-7
CDR3 DNA: TGCAGTGCGGCCGGGACGGCCCCCCCCTCCTACGAGCAGTACTTC
CDR3 protein: CSAAGTAPPSYEQYF

D gene: -
clone size: -
V gene: TRBV20-1
J gene: TRBJ2-3
CDR3 DNA: TGCAGTGCCCCCCGATTAACTAGCACAGATACGCAGTATTTT
CDR3 protein: CSAPRLTSTDTQYF

D gene: TRBD1
clone size: many
V gene: TRBV12-3/TRBV12-4
J gene: TRBJ1-2
CDR3 DNA: TGTGCCAGCAGTTTAGGGGCGTCAGGGGGGGGCTACACCTTC
CDR3 protein: CASSLGASGGGYTF

D gene: -
clone size: few
V gene: TRBV15
J gene: TRBJ2-4
CDR3 DNA: TGTGCCACCAGCAGAGATCGTATGGGGGGCATTCAGTACTTC
CDR3 protein: CATSRDRMGGIQYF

D gene: TRBD2
clone size: many
V gene: TRBV28
J gene: TRBJ2-7
CDR3 DNA: TGTGCCAGCAAACCCGGACTAGCGGTCTACGAGCAGTACTTC
CDR3 protein: CASKPGLAVYEQYF

D gene: TRBD1
clone size: many
V gene: TRBV20-1
J gene: TRBJ1-5
CDR3 DNA: TGCAGTGCTAGCGGAGGGGGCAGCAATCAGCCCCAGCATTTT
CDR3 protein: CSASGGGSNQPQHF

D gene: -
clone size: many
V gene: TRBV24-1
J gene: TRBJ2-2
CDR3 DNA: TGTGCCACCAGTGATTTGCGGGACGGAACGAACACCGGGGAGCTGTTTTTT
CDR3 protein: CATSDLRDGTNTGELFF

D gene: -
clone size: many
V gene: TRBV24-1
J gene: TRBJ2-2
CDR3 DNA: TGTGCCACCAGTGATTCACCCGGACGGGGCGGGGAGCTGTTTTTT
CDR3 protein: CATSDSPGRGGELFF

D gene: -
clone size: -
V gene: TRBV27
J gene: TRBJ2-3
CDR3 DNA: TGTGCCAGCAGTTTACAAGGGATAACCACAGATACGCAGTATTTT
CDR3 protein: CASSLQGITTDTQYF

D gene: -
clone size: many
V gene: TRBV24-1
J gene: TRBJ2-2
CDR3 DNA: TGTGCCACCGGGGGGGCCTCTACCGGGGAGCTGTTTTTT
CDR3 protein: CATGGASTGELFF

D gene: -
clone size: many
V gene: TRBV5-1
J gene: TRBJ1-2
CDR3 DNA: TGCGCCAGCAGCTTGGGAACCGGTGGCTACACCTTC
CDR3 protein: CASSLGTGGYTF

D gene: -
clone size: -
V gene: TRBV28
J gene: TRBJ2-7
CDR3 DNA: TGTGCCAGCAGTTTATTATTAGGAAACGAGCAGTACTTC
CDR3 protein: CASSLLLGNEQYF

D gene: TRBD1
clone size: many
V gene: TRBV12-3/TRBV12-4
J gene: TRBJ1-5
CDR3 DNA: TGTGCCAGCAGTTTTTTGGGACAGAACAATCAGCCCCAGCATTTT
CDR3 protein: CASSFLGQNNQPQHF

D gene: TRBD1
clone size: few
V gene: TRBV11-2
J gene: TRBJ2-7
CDR3 DNA: TGTGCCAGCAGCTGGGACAGTGGGGACTACGAGCAGTACTTC
CDR3 protein: CASSWDSGDYEQYF

D gene: -
clone size: -
V gene: TRBV9
J gene: TRBJ2-1
CDR3 DNA: TGTGCCAGCAGCGTTCTTAGCGGATCCTACAATGAGCAGTTCTTC
CDR3 protein: CASSVLSGSYNEQFF

D gene: TRBD2
clone size: many
V gene: TRBV5-1
J gene: TRBJ2-5
CDR3 DNA: TGCGCCAGCAGCTTGTCGGCGGGAGGGCGGGAGACCCAGTACTTC
CDR3 protein: CASSLSAGGRETQYF

D gene: TRBD1
clone size: -
V gene: TRBV19
J gene: TRBJ1-4
CDR3 DNA: TGTGCCAGTAGTATATCGTGGACAGGGAATGAAAAACTGTTTTTT
CDR3 protein: CASSISWTGNEKLFF

D gene: -
clone size: many
V gene: TRBV29-1
J gene: TRBJ2-5
CDR3 DNA: TGCAGCGTTGAAGCCGGGACACTGTACCAAGAGACCCAGTACTTC
CDR3 protein: CSVEAGTLYQETQYF

D gene: -
clone size: many
V gene: TRBV11-2
J gene: TRBJ1-3
CDR3 DNA: TGTGCCAGCAGCCCGTCGAGGGGAAACACCATATATTTT
CDR3 protein: CASSPSRGNTIYF

D gene: -
clone size: many
V gene: TRBV30
J gene: TRBJ1-1
CDR3 DNA: TGTGCCTGGAGGGGAGGGTCGGACACTGAAGCTTTCTTT
CDR3 protein: CAWRGGSDTEAFF

D gene: -
clone size: -
V gene: TRBV5-5
J gene: TRBJ1-6
CDR3 DNA: TGTGCCAGCAGCTTGGGCTTGAGGCACTATAATTCACCCCTCCACTTT
CDR3 protein: CASSLGLRHYNSPLHF

D gene: -
clone size: -
V gene: TRBV6-2/TRBV6-3
J gene: TRBJ1-1
CDR3 DNA: TGTGCCAGCAGTCGCAGGTCTTCGAACACTGAAGCTTTCTTT
CDR3 protein: CASSRRSSNTEAFF

D gene: -
clone size: many
V gene: TRBV15
J gene: TRBJ1-4
CDR3 DNA: TGTGCCACCAGCAGAGATGTGACGGAAGATAATGAAAAACTGTTTTTT
CDR3 protein: CATSRDVTEDNEKLFF

D gene: -
clone size: few
V gene: TRBV7-3
J gene: TRBJ2-2
CDR3 DNA: TGTGCCAGCAGCGGCTTGACGGGTAACACCGGGGAGCTGTTTTTT
CDR3 protein: CASSGLTGNTGELFF

D gene: TRBD2
clone size: many
V gene: TRBV28
J gene: TRBJ2-7
CDR3 DNA: TGTGCCAGCAGTTTGCCTAGCGGGGTCTACGAGCAGTACTTC
CDR3 protein: CASSLPSGVYEQYF

D gene: -
clone size: few
V gene: TRBV30
J gene: TRBJ1-2
CDR3 DNA: TGTGCCTGGAGTCGAGGGGGAAACTATGGCTACACCTTC
CDR3 protein: CAWSRGGNYGYTF

D gene: -
clone size: many
V gene: TRBV20-1
J gene: TRBJ2-7
CDR3 DNA: TGCAGTGCCACCAGGGAGGCGAACTACGAGCAGTACTTC
CDR3 protein: CSATREANYEQYF

D gene: -
clone size: many
V gene: TRBV2
J gene: TRBJ1-5
CDR3 DNA: TGTGCCAGCAGTGAGCGCTCCCCTCAGGGGAGAGCGCCCCAGCATTTT
CDR3 protein: CASSERSPQGRAPQHF